This T cell receptor beta chain comes out of a study of cytomegalovirus exposure and HLA in healthy donors. Findings and limits, study-wide: That first-cohort TCR clusters tended to co-occur in the 100 to 150 validation repertoires was found in a later analysis.

The repertoire was sequenced with immunoSEQ multiplex PCR; TCRdb's copy has only in-frame clones and lacks some. The sample carries approximately 300,000 clones, about 90% recorded once. This CDR3 region has 14 residues. V lost 5 bases, J lost 2 bases, and 4 bases stayed unmatched. Germline V gene data show CDR1 as MNHEY and CDR2 as SMNVEV (reference sequence). To note about this clone: Its specificity is not known.

What was sequenced was PBMCs. This chain joins TRBV27 and TRBJ2-7, with TRBD2 matching 9 bases. The sequence was obtained from a woman aged 25 to 45 in good health and CMV-seropositive. CDR3 in DNA: TGTGCCAGCAGTCGCGGGGGGGTAACCTACGAGCAGTACTTC. It translates to CASSRGGVTYEQYF.